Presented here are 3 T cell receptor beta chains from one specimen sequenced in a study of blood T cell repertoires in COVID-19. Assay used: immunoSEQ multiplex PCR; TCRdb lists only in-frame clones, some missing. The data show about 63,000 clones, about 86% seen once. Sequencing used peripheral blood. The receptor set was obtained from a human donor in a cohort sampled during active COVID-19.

CDR3 protein: CASSSGVAGGYNEQFF. In DNA, the CDR3 is TGTGCCAGCAGCTCCGGGGTAGCGGGAGGCTACAATGAGCAGTTCTTC. V is TRBV11-2 and J is TRBJ2-1; 10 nucleotides align to TRBD2. Germline trimming cut 4 bases from V and 3 bases from J; bases unmatched to any gene: 6. Germline V gene sequence: CDR1 SGHAT, CDR2 FQNNGV. The CDR3 is made up of 16 amino acids.

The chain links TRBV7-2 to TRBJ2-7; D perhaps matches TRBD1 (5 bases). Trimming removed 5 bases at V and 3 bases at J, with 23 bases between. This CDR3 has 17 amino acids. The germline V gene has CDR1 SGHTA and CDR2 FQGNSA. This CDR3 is CASSPYGRPSGIYEQYF. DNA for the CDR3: TGTGCCAGCAGCCCCTATGGTCGGCCCTCAGGGATCTACGAGCAGTACTTC.

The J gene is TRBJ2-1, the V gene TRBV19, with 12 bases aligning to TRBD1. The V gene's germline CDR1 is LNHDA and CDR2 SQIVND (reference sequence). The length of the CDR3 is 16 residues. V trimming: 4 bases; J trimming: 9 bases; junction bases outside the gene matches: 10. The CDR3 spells CASSRQGGTGGSEQFF. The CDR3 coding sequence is TGTGCCAGTAGTAGACAGGGGGGGACAGGGGGCAGTGAGCAGTTCTTC.